These T cell receptor beta chains were read from a single sample in a study of blood T cell repertoires in COVID-19. TCRdb keeps only in-frame clones here, not all; method: immunoSEQ multiplex PCR. The repertoire holds 200,000 to 250,000 clones, 87% seen once, with under 13% in the top ten. The material sequenced was PBMCs or T cells enriched from blood (not recorded which). These TCRs come from a man aged 18-30 years with acute COVID-19. Both conserved end residues are part of each CDR3. A D gene is named only where the DNA matches it firmly. Size tells how often a clone was seen (once, few, many) or the class of an expanded clone, and some rows leave it out.

TRBD1	-	TRBV25-1	TRBJ2-7	TGTGCCAGCCATTCTAACACAGCCCGGGACAGTTCCTACGAGCAGTACTTC	CASHSNTARDSSYEQYF
TRBD2	once	TRBV5-1	TRBJ2-1	TGCGCCAGCAGAGAGGGACTAGATAATGAAGGGCAGTTCTTC	CASREGLDNEGQFF
TRBD2	-	TRBV3-1/TRBV3-2	TRBJ2-1	TGTGCCAGCATTGCGGGAGCAGGCGATGAGCAGTTCTTC	CASIAGAGDEQFF
-	-	TRBV7-9	TRBJ2-7	TGTGCCAGCAGCCCGAACTCCTCCTACGAGCAGTACTTC	CASSPNSSYEQYF
TRBD2	once	TRBV28	TRBJ2-1	TGTGCCAGCACTACGGGACTAGCGAGTTACAATGAGCAGTTCTTC	CASTTGLASYNEQFF
TRBD2	once	TRBV11-3	TRBJ2-7	TGTGCCAGCAGCCCCGACGGGACTACCTACGAGCAGTACTTC	CASSPDGTTYEQYF
TRBD2	-	TRBV11-3	TRBJ2-7	TGTGCCAGCAGCTTAGACCTTGGTTTTTTGGGCGGGAGGATCTCCGAGCAGTACTTC	CASSLDLGFLGGRISEQYF
-	-	TRBV5-1	TRBJ2-1	TGCGCCAGCAGCTTGGGGCAGGGGTTCAATGAGCAGTTCTTC	CASSLGQGFNEQFF
TRBD1	-	TRBV19	TRBJ1-1	TGTGCCAGTAGTATGGGGACAGGGGTCTATAAAGCTTTCTTT	CASSMGTGVYKAFF
TRBD1	-	TRBV4-1	TRBJ2-1	TGCGCCAGCAGCCAAGGCCCGGACAGGGGGGTAGACAATGAGCAGTTCTTC	CASSQGPDRGVDNEQFF
-	-	TRBV6-5	TRBJ1-1	TGTGCCAGCAGCGACCAGGGTACTGAAGCTTTCTTT	CASSDQGTEAFF
TRBD2	once	TRBV6-1	TRBJ2-5	TGTGCCAGCAGTGAAACTAGCGGGAGGGGAAGTGAGACCCAGTACTTC	CASSETSGRGSETQYF
TRBD2	-	TRBV6-2/TRBV6-3	TRBJ2-1	TGTGCCAGCAGCAGGACTAGCGGGAGAGTCTTTTACAATGAGCAGTTCTTC	CASSRTSGRVFYNEQFF
-	once	TRBV12-3/TRBV12-4	TRBJ2-3	TGTGCCAGCACGGCGGGAAGCACAGATACGCAGTATTTT	CASTAGSTDTQYF
TRBD2	few	TRBV27	TRBJ2-1	TGTGCCAGCTTTCCCAGCGGGAGTCGTTTCAATGAGCAGTTCTTC	CASFPSGSRFNEQFF
-	-	TRBV30	TRBJ2-5	TGTGCCTGGAGGACAGATCCGGGGACCCAGTACTTC	CAWRTDPGTQYF
-	few	TRBV4-1	TRBJ1-2	TGCGCCAGCCTGCCCCTTCCGGCTAACTATGGCTACACCTTC	CASLPLPANYGYTF
-	-	TRBV30	TRBJ1-2	TGTGCCTGGGGAGGCGGCTATGGCTACACCTTC	CAWGGGYGYTF
-	-	TRBV12-3/TRBV12-4	TRBJ1-6	TGTGCCAGCAGCCAAACCTGGGCGACACCCCTCCACTTT	CASSQTWATPLHF
TRBD2	-	TRBV6-5	TRBJ2-7	TGTGCCAGCAGACTGACTAGCGGGACCTACGAGCAGTACTTC	CASRLTSGTYEQYF
TRBD2	-	TRBV9	TRBJ2-1	TGTGCCAGCAGCGTATCCAGCGGGAATTCCTACAATGAGCAGTTCTTC	CASSVSSGNSYNEQFF
-	-	TRBV28	TRBJ1-2	TGTGCCAGCAGTTTAGAGACTTGGAGTAACTATGGCTACACCTTC	CASSLETWSNYGYTF
TRBD1	many	TRBV2	TRBJ2-5	TGTGCCAGCAGTGGGACAGGGCCCAAAGAGACCCAGTACTTC	CASSGTGPKETQYF
TRBD2	-	TRBV5-1	TRBJ2-3	TGCGCCAGCAGCCCCTTCGGGGCTAGCGGGAGAACAGATACGCAGTATTTT	CASSPFGASGRTDTQYF
-	-	TRBV6-5	TRBJ1-2	TGTGCCAGCAGCGCAAAACAGGGTTCCAACTATGGCTACACCTTC	CASSAKQGSNYGYTF
-	-	TRBV29-1	TRBJ1-2	TGCAGCGTTGGAGCGGGGGAGCGTAACTATGGCTACACCTTC	CSVGAGERNYGYTF
-	-	TRBV29-1	TRBJ2-1	TGCAGCCTAAGCAGGGAGGTAGGCTACAATGAGCAGTTCTTC	CSLSREVGYNEQFF
-	-	TRBV12-2	TRBJ2-7	TGTGCAAGTCGGCCCCCCCTTCTAGCGGGAGGCATCTACGAGCAGTACTTC	CASRPPLLAGGIYEQYF
-	-	TRBV18	TRBJ1-6	TGTGCCAGCTCACCCCAGGACAGATCGGCGTCACCCCTCCACTTT	CASSPQDRSASPLHF
-	-	TRBV15	TRBJ2-5	TGTGCCACCAGCAGGGGTCCGGAGGGGGCGCGGGTGTACTTC	CATSRGPEGARVYF
TRBD1	-	TRBV28	TRBJ1-4	TGTGCCAGCGGCACCCCGGGACAGGGCAATAGTAATGAAAAACTGTTTTTT	CASGTPGQGNSNEKLFF
TRBD1	-	TRBV6-5	TRBJ2-1	TGTGCCAGCAGTCACCTGACAGGGAAGGGGCATGAGCAGTTCTTC	CASSHLTGKGHEQFF
-	few	TRBV2	TRBJ2-7	TGTGCCAGCAGTGTCCGGCAGGATTTCTACGAGCAGTACTTC	CASSVRQDFYEQYF